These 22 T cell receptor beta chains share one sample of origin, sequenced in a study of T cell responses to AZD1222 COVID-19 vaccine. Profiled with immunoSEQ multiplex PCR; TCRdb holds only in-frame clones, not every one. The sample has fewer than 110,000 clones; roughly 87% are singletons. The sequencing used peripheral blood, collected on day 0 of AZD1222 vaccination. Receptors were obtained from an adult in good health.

DNA of the CDR3: TGTGCCAGTAAGGAACGACAGGGGAACTATGGCTACACCTTC. Translated, it gives CASKERQGNYGYTF. J is TRBJ1-2 and V is TRBV19; TRBD1 matches at 8 bases. The germline gives CDR1 LNHDA, CDR2 SQIVND (reference sequence). The CDR3 has 14 amino acids. Unmatched junction bases numbered 6, after V lost 7 bases and J lost 2 bases.

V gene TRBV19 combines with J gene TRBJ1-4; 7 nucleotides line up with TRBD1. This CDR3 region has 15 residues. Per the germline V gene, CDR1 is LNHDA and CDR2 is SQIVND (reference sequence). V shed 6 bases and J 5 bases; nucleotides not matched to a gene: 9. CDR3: CASSERQGRNEKLFF. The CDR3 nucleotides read TGTGCCAGTAGCGAACGACAGGGAAGGAATGAAAAACTGTTTTTT.

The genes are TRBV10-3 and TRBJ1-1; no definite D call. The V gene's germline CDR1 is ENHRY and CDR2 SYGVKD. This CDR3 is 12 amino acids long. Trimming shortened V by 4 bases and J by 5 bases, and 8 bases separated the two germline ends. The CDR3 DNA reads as TGTGCCATCAGTGGAGAGGGAACTGAAGCTTTCTTT. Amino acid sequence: CAISGEGTEAFF.

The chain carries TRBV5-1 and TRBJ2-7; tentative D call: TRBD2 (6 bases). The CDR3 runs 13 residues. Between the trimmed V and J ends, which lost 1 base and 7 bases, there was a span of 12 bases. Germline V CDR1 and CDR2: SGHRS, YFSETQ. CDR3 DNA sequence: TGCGCCAGCAGCTTGAGGTCGGAGGGGGAGCAGTACTTC. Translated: CASSLRSEGEQYF.

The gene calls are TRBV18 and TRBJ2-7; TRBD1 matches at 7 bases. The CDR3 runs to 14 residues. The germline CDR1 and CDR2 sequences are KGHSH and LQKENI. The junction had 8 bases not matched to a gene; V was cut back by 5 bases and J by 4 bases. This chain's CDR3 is CASSTTDRPYEQYF. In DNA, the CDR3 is TGTGCCAGCTCAACCACGGACAGGCCTTACGAGCAGTACTTC.

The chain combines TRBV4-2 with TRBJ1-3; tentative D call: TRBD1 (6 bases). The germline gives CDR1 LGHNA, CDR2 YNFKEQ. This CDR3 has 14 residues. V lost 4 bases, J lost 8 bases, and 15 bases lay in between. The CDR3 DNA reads TGTGCCAGCAGCCGAGGCCGGGACACCCACACCATATATTTT. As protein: CASSRGRDTHTIYF.

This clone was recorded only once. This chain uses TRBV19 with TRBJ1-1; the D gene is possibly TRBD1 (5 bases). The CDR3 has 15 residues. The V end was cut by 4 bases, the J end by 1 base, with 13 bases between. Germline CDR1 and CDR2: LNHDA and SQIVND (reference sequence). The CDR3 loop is CASSNYARENTEAFF. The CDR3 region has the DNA TGTGCCAGTAGTAACTACGCCAGGGAGAACACTGAAGCTTTCTTT.

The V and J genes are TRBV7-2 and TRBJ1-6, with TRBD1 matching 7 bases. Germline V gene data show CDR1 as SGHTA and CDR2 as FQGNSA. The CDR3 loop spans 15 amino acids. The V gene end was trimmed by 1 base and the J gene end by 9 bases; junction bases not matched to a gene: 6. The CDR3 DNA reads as TGTGCCAGCAGCTTAGGGACAGGAAAGTTTTCACCCCTCCACTTT. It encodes CASSLGTGKFSPLHF.

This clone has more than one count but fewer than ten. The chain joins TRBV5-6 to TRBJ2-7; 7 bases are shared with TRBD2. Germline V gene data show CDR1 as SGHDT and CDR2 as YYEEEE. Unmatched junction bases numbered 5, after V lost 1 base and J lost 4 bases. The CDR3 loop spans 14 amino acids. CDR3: CASSLLSGGYEQYF. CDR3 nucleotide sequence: TGTGCCAGCAGCTTGTTGTCGGGAGGTTACGAGCAGTACTTC.

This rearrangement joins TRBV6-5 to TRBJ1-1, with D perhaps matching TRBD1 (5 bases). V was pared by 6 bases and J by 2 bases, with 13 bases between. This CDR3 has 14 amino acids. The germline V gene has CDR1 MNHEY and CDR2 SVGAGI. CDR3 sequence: CASSLEWGNTEAFF. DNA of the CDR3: TGTGCCAGCAGCCTGGAGTGGGGCAACACTGAAGCTTTCTTT.

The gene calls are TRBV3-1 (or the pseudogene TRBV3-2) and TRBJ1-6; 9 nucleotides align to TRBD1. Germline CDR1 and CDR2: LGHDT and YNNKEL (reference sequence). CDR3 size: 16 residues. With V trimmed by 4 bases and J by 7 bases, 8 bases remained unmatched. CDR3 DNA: TGTGCCAGCAGCCCAACGGGACAGGGAGGGAATTCACCCCTCCACTTT. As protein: CASSPTGQGGNSPLHF.

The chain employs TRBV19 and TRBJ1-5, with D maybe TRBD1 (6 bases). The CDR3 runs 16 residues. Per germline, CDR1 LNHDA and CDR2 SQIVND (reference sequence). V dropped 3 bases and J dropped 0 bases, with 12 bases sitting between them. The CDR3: CASSMKGGDSNQPQHF. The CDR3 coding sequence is TGTGCCAGTAGTATGAAGGGGGGTGATAGCAATCAGCCCCAGCATTTT.

CDR3: CASSRASGSHLPDEQYF. In DNA form, the CDR3 reads TGTGCCAGTAGTCGCGCTAGCGGGAGCCATCTACCCGACGAGCAGTACTTC. The rearrangement joins TRBV19 to TRBJ2-7, with 10 bases identical to TRBD2. CDR1 LNHDA and CDR2 SQIVND come from the germline V gene (reference sequence). Trimming removed 5 bases from V and 5 bases from J; junction bases left unmatched: 15. The CDR3 runs 17 residues.

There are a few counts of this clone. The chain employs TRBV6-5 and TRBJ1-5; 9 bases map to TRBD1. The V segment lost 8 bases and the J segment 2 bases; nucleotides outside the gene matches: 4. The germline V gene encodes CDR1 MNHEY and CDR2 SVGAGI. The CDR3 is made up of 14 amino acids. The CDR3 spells CASDRGEGNQPQHF. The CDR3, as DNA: TGTGCCAGCGACAGGGGGGAAGGCAATCAGCCCCAGCATTTT.

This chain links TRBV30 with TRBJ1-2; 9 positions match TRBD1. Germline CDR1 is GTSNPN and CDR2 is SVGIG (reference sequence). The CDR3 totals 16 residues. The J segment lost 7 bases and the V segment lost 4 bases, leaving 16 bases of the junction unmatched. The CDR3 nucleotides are TGTGCCTGGAATAGGAGTCCGGGACAGGGCCCTCCTGGCTACACCTTC. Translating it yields CAWNRSPGQGPPGYTF.

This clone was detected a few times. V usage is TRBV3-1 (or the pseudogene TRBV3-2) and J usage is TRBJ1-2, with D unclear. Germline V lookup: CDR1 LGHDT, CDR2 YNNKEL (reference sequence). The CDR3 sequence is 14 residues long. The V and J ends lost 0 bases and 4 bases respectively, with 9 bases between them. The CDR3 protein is CASSQESEVYGYTF. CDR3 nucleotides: TGTGCCAGCAGCCAAGAATCCGAAGTCTATGGCTACACCTTC.

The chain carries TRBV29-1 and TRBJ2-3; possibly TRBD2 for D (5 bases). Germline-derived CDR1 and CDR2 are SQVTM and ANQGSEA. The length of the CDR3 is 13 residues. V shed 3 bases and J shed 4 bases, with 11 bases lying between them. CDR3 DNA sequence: TGCAGCGTTGAGACCCTCGGGGCAGATACGCAGTATTTT. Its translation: CSVETLGADTQYF.

CDR3 sequence (DNA): TGTGCCAGCACCCGGACAGGGGTTTTGGATACGCAGTATTTT. Translated, it gives CASTRTGVLDTQYF. The chain couples TRBV6-5 to TRBJ2-3, with 9 positions matching TRBD1. Looked up from germline, CDR1 is MNHEY and CDR2 is SVGAGI. The V segment lost 7 bases and the J segment 6 bases; nucleotides outside the gene matches: 8. CDR3 length equals 14 residues.

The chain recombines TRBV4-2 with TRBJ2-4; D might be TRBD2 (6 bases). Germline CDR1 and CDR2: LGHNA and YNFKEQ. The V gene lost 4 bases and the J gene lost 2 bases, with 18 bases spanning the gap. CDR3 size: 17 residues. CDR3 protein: CASSLVGTRVPKNIQYF. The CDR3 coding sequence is TGTGCCAGCAGCCTAGTCGGGACTCGGGTTCCCAAAAACATTCAGTACTTC.

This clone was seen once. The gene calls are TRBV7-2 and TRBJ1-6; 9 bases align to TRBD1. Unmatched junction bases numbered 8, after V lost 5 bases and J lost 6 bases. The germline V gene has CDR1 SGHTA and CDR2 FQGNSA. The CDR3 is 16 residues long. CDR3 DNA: TGTGCCAGCAGCCCTTTTCCGGGACAGGGTAATTCACCCCTCCACTTT. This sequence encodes CASSPFPGQGNSPLHF.

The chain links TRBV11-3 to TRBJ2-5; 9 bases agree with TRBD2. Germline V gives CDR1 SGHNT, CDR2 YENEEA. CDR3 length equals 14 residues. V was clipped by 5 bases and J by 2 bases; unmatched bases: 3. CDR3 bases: TGTGCCAGCAGCCCGGCGGGGGGGCAAGAGACCCAGTACTTC. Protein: CASSPAGGQETQYF.

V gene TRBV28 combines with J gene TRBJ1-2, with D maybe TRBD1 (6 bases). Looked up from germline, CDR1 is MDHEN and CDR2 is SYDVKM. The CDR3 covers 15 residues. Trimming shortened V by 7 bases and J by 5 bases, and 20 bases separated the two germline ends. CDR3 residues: CASNSPTYRDYGYTF. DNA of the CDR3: TGTGCCAGCAACAGCCCGACATACAGGGATTATGGCTACACCTTC.